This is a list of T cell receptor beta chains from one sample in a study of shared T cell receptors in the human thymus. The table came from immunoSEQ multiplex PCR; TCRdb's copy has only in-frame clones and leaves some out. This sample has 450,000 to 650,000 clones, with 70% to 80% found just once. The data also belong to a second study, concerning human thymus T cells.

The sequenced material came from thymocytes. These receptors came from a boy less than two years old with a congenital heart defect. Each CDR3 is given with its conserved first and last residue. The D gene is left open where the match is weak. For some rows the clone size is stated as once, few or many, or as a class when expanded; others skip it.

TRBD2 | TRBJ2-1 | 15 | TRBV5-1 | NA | CASSLGGRRGNEQFF | TGCGCCAGCAGCTTGGGCGGGAGACGAGGGAATGAGCAGTTCTTC
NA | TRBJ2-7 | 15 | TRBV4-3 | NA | CASSHNRESSYEQYF | TGCGCCAGCAGCCACAATCGGGAGAGTTCCTACGAGCAGTACTTC
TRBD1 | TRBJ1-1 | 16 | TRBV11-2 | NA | CASSTRQGAVTTEAFF | TGTGCCAGCAGCACCCGACAGGGGGCCGTTACGACTGAAGCTTTCTTT
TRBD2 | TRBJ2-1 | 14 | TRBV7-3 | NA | CASLGLAGDNEQFF | TGTGCCAGTTTGGGACTAGCGGGAGACAATGAGCAGTTCTTC
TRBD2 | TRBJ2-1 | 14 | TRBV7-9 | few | CASRERGGGNEQFF | TGTGCCAGCAGGGAGCGGGGAGGTGGCAATGAGCAGTTCTTC
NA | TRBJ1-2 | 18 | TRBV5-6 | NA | CASSLRSQGKPYNYGYTF | TGTGCCAGCAGCTTGAGGTCACAGGGCAAACCCTATAACTATGGCTACACCTTC
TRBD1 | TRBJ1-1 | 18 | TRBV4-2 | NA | CASSQDSRTGGEGTEAFF | TGTGCCAGCAGCCAAGATTCCAGGACAGGGGGCGAGGGCACTGAAGCTTTCTTT
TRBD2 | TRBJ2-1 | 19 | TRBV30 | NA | CAWSVRPSPTSGIWNEQFF | TGTGCCTGGAGTGTACGGCCCTCCCCGACTAGCGGGATTTGGAATGAGCAGTTCTTC
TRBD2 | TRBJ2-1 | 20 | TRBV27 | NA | CASSYGQPGLAGGSYNEQFF | TGTGCCAGCAGTTACGGACAGCCGGGACTAGCGGGAGGGTCCTACAATGAGCAGTTCTTC
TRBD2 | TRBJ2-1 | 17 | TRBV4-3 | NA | CASSQATGTSSYNEQFF | TGCGCCAGCAGCCAAGCAACGGGGACTAGCTCCTACAATGAGCAGTTCTTC
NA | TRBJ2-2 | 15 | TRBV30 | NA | CAWSVLYPGTGELFF | TGTGCCTGGAGTGTACTCTACCCGGGGACCGGGGAGCTGTTTTTT
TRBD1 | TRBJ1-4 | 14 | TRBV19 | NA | CASTSQDREEKLFF | TGTGCCAGTACCTCTCAGGACAGGGAGGAAAAACTGTTTTTT
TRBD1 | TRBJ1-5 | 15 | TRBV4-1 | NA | CASSQDTGAGQPQHF | TGCGCCAGCAGCCAAGATACAGGGGCAGGTCAGCCCCAGCATTTT
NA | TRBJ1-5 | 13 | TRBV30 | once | CAWSYGEGQPQHF | TGTGCCTGGAGTTATGGGGAGGGTCAGCCCCAGCATTTT
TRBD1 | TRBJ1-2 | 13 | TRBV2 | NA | CASSRGQATGYTF | TGTGCCAGCAGCAGAGGACAGGCCACGGGCTACACCTTC
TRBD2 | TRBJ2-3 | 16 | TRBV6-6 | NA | CASSRVGTRGADTQYF | TGTGCCAGCAGCCGCGTCGGGACTAGGGGCGCAGATACGCAGTATTTT
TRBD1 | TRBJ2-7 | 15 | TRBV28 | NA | CASSLTTGGSHEQYF | TGTGCCAGCAGTTTGACGACAGGGGGAAGCCACGAGCAGTACTTC
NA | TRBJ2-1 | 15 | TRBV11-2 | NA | CASSHRTRLPNEQFF | TGTGCCAGCAGCCATAGGACTCGACTCCCGAATGAGCAGTTCTTC
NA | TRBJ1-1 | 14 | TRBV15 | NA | CATSRSGSPWRAFF | TGTGCCACCAGCCGGTCCGGGTCCCCCTGGAGGGCTTTCTTT
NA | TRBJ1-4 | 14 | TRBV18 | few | CASSPRAGNEKLFF | TGTGCCAGCTCACCACGCGCAGGGAATGAAAAACTGTTTTTT
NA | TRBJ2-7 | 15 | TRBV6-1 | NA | CASEGGRGDRDEQYF | TGTGCCAGTGAGGGGGGGAGAGGGGACCGGGACGAGCAGTACTTC
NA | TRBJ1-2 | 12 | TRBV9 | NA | CASSEGVSGYTF | TGTGCCAGCAGCGAGGGGGTCTCTGGCTACACCTTC
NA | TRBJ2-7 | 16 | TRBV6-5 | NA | CASSYKGVRSSYEQYF | TGTGCCAGCAGTTACAAGGGGGTAAGGAGCTCCTACGAGCAGTACTTC
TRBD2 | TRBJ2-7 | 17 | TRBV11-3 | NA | CASSLEAGVPPDHEQYF | TGTGCCAGCAGCTTAGAGGCGGGAGTCCCGCCGGACCACGAGCAGTACTTC
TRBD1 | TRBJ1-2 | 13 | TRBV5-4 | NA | CASSPGTGDGYTF | TGTGCCAGCAGCCCCGGGACAGGGGATGGCTACACCTTC
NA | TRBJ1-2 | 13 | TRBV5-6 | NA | CASSSGSGDGYPF | TGTGCCAGCAGTTCGGGATCCGGGGATGGCTACCCCTTC
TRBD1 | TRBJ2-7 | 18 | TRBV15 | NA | CATSRAHPRDSVSYEQYF | TGTGCCACCAGCAGAGCGCACCCTAGGGACAGTGTCTCCTACGAGCAGTACTTC
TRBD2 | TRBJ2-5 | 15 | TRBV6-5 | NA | CASSSNRLASETQYF | TGTGCCAGCAGTTCCAACCGACTAGCCTCGGAGACCCAGTACTTC
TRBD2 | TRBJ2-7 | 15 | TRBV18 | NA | CASSPRAGVTYEQYF | TGTGCCAGCTCACCACGGGCGGGAGTTACCTACGAGCAGTACTTC
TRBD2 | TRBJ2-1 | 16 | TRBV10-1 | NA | CASSEATSGPYNEQFF | TGCGCCAGCAGTGAGGCTACTAGCGGGCCATACAATGAGCAGTTCTTC
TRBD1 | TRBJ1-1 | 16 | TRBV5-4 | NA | CASSLALGGGDTEAFF | TGTGCCAGCAGCTTGGCCCTAGGGGGCGGGGACACTGAAGCTTTCTTT
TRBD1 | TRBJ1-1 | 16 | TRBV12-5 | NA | CASGLTTGGNNTEAFF | TGTGCTAGTGGTTTGACCACAGGGGGCAACAACACTGAAGCTTTCTTT
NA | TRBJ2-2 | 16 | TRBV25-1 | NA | CASSSWTVASTGELFF | TGTGCCAGCAGCAGCTGGACAGTAGCCTCCACCGGGGAGCTGTTTTTT
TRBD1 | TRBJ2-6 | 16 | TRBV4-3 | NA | CASSQRGGTGANVLTF | TGCGCCAGCAGCCAGAGAGGGGGCACTGGGGCCAACGTCCTGACTTTC
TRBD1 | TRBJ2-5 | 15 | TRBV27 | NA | CASSPRQGPQETQYF | TGTGCCAGCAGTCCCCGACAGGGGCCCCAAGAGACCCAGTACTTC
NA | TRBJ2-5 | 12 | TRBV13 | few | CASSLRAGTQYF | TGTGCCAGCAGCTTACGAGCGGGGACCCAGTACTTC
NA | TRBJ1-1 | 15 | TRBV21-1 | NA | CASSKGTPLNTEAFF | TGTGCCAGCAGCAAAGGGACACCGCTGAACACTGAAGCTTTCTTT
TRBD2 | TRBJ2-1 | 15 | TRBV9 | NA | CASSATSGSYDEQFF | TGTGCCAGCAGCGCGACTAGCGGGAGCTACGATGAGCAGTTCTTC
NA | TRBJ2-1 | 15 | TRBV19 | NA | CASSIGKAGHNEQFF | TGTGCCAGTAGTATAGGTAAGGCAGGCCACAATGAGCAGTTCTTC
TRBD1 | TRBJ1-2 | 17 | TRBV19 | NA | CASTDGQGARSCHGYTF | TGTGCCAGTACCGACGGGCAGGGGGCGCGATCATGTCATGGCTACACCTTC
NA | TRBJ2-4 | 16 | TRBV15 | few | CATSRVRALAKNIQYF | TGTGCCACCAGCAGAGTTCGCGCCCTAGCCAAAAACATTCAGTACTTC
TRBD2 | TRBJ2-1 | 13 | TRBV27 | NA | CASSSGRAWEQFF | TGTGCCAGCTCTAGCGGGAGGGCCTGGGAGCAGTTCTTC
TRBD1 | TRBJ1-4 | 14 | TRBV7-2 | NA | CASSLGQANEKLFF | TGTGCCAGCAGCCTAGGACAGGCAAATGAAAAACTGTTTTTT
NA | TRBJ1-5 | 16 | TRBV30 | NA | CAWSVRKGRSNQPQHF | TGTGCCTGGAGTGTACGGAAAGGGAGGAGCAATCAGCCCCAGCATTTT
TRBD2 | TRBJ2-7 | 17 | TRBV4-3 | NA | CASSQDATSGGDYEQYF | TGCGCCAGCAGCCAGGACGCGACTAGCGGGGGCGACTACGAGCAGTACTTC
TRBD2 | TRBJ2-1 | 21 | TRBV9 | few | CASSVTALAGLGRGSYNEQFF | TGTGCCAGCAGCGTAACAGCACTAGCGGGATTGGGTAGGGGCTCCTACAATGAGCAGTTCTTC
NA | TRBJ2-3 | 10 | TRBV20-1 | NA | CSAPRDTQYF | TGCAGTGCCCCCCGGGATACGCAGTATTTT
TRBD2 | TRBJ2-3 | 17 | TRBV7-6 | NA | CASSLPGGSVGTDTQYF | TGTGCCAGCAGCTTGCCCGGGGGGAGTGTGGGCACAGATACGCAGTATTTT
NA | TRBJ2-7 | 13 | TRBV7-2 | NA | CASSPTQGYEQYF | TGTGCCAGCAGCCCAACACAGGGCTACGAGCAGTACTTC
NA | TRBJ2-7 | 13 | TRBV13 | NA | CASSLYAAYEQYF | TGTGCCAGCAGCTTATACGCAGCCTACGAGCAGTACTTC
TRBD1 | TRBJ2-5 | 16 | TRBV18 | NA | CASSPGRGQRGETQYF | TGTGCCAGCTCACCGGGACGGGGACAGCGCGGGGAGACCCAGTACTTC
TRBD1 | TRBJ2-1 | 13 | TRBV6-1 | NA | CASSEQGANEQFF | TGTGCCAGCAGTGAACAGGGGGCCAATGAGCAGTTCTTC
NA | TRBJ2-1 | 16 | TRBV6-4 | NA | CASSDSGQSSYNEQFF | TGTGCCAGCAGTGACAGCGGCCAGAGCTCCTACAATGAGCAGTTCTTC
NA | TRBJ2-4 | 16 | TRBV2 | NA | CASRGCGPPAKNIQYF | TGTGCCAGCAGAGGCTGTGGGCCCCCAGCCAAAAACATTCAGTACTTC
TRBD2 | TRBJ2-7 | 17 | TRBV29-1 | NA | CSGTRSWLGGRIYEQYF | TGCAGCGGCACGCGTAGTTGGTTGGGCGGGAGAATCTACGAGCAGTACTTC